This T cell receptor (beta chain) was sequenced for a study of glioma-infiltrating T cells. General study results and limits: CDR3 overlap between tissue and blood was very small. Non-neoplastic patients had below-expected tissue-blood divergence, while all gliomas exceeded expectation.

The CDR3 runs 13 residues. CDR1 is MNHEY, CDR2 SVGEGT, per germline. V shed 6 bases and J 7 bases; nucleotides not matched to a gene: 8. With regard to this clonotype: Its specificity is unknown.

Amplification of TCR alpha and beta CDR3 regions from RNA used iRepertoire nested multiplex PCR. One entry per CDR3 protein, called by TCRdb with MiXCR from the multiplex PCR reads. The table has 300,000 to 400,000 distinct CDR3 sequences, roughly two fifths seen once; the top ten hold more than 10%. This sequence joins TRBV6-2 or TRBV6-3 and TRBJ1-2, with 7 bases aligning to TRBD1. Sequenced input: glioma tissue, nonneoplastic brain tissue, or PBMCs (not recorded which). The sequence was collected from a human donor with low-grade glioma or glioblastoma, undergoing nonglioma brain surgery, or in good health (not recorded which). CDR3 bases: TGTGCCAGCAGATGGGGGACAGATTTTGGCTACACCTTC. The encoded protein is CASRWGTDFGYTF.